The present entry profiles one T cell receptor (beta chain) with its context. Its cognate antigen is unknown. Here immunoSEQ multiplex PCR was the method, and the copy in TCRdb shows in-frame clones only, minus some. The top ten clones hold approximately 15% of a sample with roughly 100,000 clones, 80% to 85% of them seen once. These data are taken from a study of T cell responses to AZD1222 COVID-19 vaccine. Germline-derived CDR1 and CDR2 are SQVTM and ANQGSEA. CDR3 size: 13 residues. Trimming took 8 bases from V and 7 from J, leaving 20 bases between them. Study-level findings and limits: The breadth and depth of Spike-specific TCRs increased once two AZD1222 doses had been given.

The chain uses TRBV29-1 and TRBJ1-1, with a tentative D call TRBD1 (6 bases). The sequences come from peripheral blood, collected on day 0 of AZD1222 vaccination. The receptor's source is an adult in good health. DNA of the CDR3: TGCAGCCAAGTGGGGGGGCGAACGAATGAAGCTTTCTTT. It is translated as CSQVGGRTNEAFF.